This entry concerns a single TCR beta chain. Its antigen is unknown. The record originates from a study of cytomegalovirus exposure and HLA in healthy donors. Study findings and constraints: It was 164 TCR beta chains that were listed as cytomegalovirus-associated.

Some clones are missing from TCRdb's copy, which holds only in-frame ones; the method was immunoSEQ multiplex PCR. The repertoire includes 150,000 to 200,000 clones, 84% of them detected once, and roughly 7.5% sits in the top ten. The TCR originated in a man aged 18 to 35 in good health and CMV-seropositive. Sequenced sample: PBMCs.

DNA of the CDR3: TGCGCCAGCTCTTCGGGACTAGCGGGAGTACGAGATACGCAGTATTTT. This translates into CASSSGLAGVRDTQYF. This chain joins TRBV5-1 and TRBJ2-3, with 14 bases aligning to TRBD2. Unmatched junction bases numbered 9, after V lost 7 bases and J lost 5 bases. The CDR3 consists of 16 residues. The germline V gene has CDR1 SGHRS and CDR2 YFSETQ.